This TCR beta chain was retrieved from a study of blood T cell repertoires in COVID-19. Study-level information: Material from acute and convalescent COVID-19 was sourced from the United States, Italy and Spain. Sample material is recorded as cDNA or gDNA derived from T cells, B-cell-depleted T cells, or PBMCs.

Per the authors' pipeline: Amplification of reference gene primers provided the estimated nucleated cell counts. Sequenced by immunoSEQ multiplex PCR; TCRdb stores in-frame clones only, minus some. That table supplies the V and J calls and clone size; D and trimming were determined from the DNA. The repertoire holds approximately 89,000 clones, with 75% to 85% as singletons. CDR1 is GTSNPN and CDR2 is SVGIG in the germline V gene (reference sequence). V was trimmed by 5 bases and J by 5 bases, leaving 10 bases between them. The CDR3 loop spans 13 amino acids. This chain joins TRBV30 and TRBJ1-6, with no clear D. Sequenced: peripheral blood. The TCR sequence derives from an elderly woman with acute or convalescent COVID-19. The CDR3 reads CAWAAQNNSPLHF. The CDR3 region has the DNA TGTGCCTGGGCAGCACAGAATAATTCACCCCTCCACTTT.